The 28 T cell receptor beta chains listed next were all sequenced from one sample in a study of blood T cell repertoires in COVID-19. The protocol was immunoSEQ multiplex PCR, while the TCRdb copy is restricted to in-frame clones and leaves out a portion. The table shows about 200,000 clones, with 86% occurring only once. What was sequenced was peripheral blood. These receptors all come from a man between 45 and 60 years old with acute or convalescent COVID-19.

The V call is TRBV3-1 (or the pseudogene TRBV3-2), the J call TRBJ1-3, with D possibly matching TRBD1 (5 bases). Germline CDR1 and CDR2: LGHDT and YNNKEL (reference sequence). V dropped 2 bases and J dropped 3 bases, with 11 bases sitting between them. The CDR3 covers 15 residues. CDR3 coding DNA: TGTGCCAGCAGCCAACCGGGCAGGGTTGGAAACACCATATATTTT. Protein sequence: CASSQPGRVGNTIYF.

This clone was counted a single time. V is TRBV3-1 (or the pseudogene TRBV3-2) and J is TRBJ1-6; D uncertain. V was clipped by 1 base and J by 3 bases, with 10 bases between them. The CDR3 consists of 16 residues. Germline assignment: CDR1 LGHDT and CDR2 YNNKEL (reference sequence). For the CDR3, the DNA is TGTGCCAGCAGCCAAGTTGGGCAGATCTATAATTCACCCCTCCACTTT. This translates into CASSQVGQIYNSPLHF.

A single count supports this clone. The chain joins TRBV5-1 to TRBJ1-1; D is uncertain. The V gene lost 0 bases and the J gene lost 1 base, with 10 bases spanning the gap. Germline V gives CDR1 SGHRS, CDR2 YFSETQ. The CDR3 totals 15 residues. CDR3 in amino acids: CASSLASIPNTEAFF. The CDR3 DNA reads TGCGCCAGCAGCTTGGCTTCTATCCCGAACACTGAAGCTTTCTTT. The full variable domain, completed using reference TRBV5-1 and TRBJ1-1, is KAGVTQTPRYLIKTRGQQVTLSCSPISGHRSVSWYQQTPGQGLQFLFEYFSETQRNKGNFPGRFSGRQFSNSRSEMNVSTLELGDSALYLCASSLASIPNTEAFFGQGTRLTVV.

This clone has just one count. The chain combines TRBV27 with TRBJ1-2, with D perhaps matching TRBD1 (5 bases). Germline loops: CDR1 MNHEY, CDR2 SMNVEV (reference sequence). V was pared by 6 bases and J by 7 bases, with 12 bases between. The CDR3 extends over 12 amino acids. This CDR3 reads CASRPTGGGYTF. CDR3 bases: TGTGCCAGCAGGCCGACCGGGGGTGGCTACACCTTC.

The chain carries TRBV6-5 and TRBJ1-2; 7 bases are shared with TRBD1. Germline loops: CDR1 MNHEY, CDR2 SVGAGI. CDR3 length equals 14 residues. V was clipped by 5 bases and J by 4 bases; unmatched bases: 7. CDR3 bases: TGTGCCAGCAGTCATCGACAGGGACCCTATGGCTACACCTTC. Translating gives CASSHRQGPYGYTF.

This chain uses TRBV19 with TRBJ1-1, with a weak D call TRBD1 (5 bases). The V gene's germline CDR1 is LNHDA and CDR2 SQIVND (reference sequence). V was cut by 5 bases and J by 4 bases, with 14 bases left in between. This CDR3 has 14 residues. In DNA form, the CDR3 reads TGTGCCAGTAGTCCCGGGGGATGGGGCACTGAAGCTTTCTTT. Its translation: CASSPGGWGTEAFF.

This chain uses TRBV6-4 with TRBJ2-1; 12 bases fit TRBD2. Germline assignment: CDR1 MRHNA and CDR2 SNTAGT. V shed 2 bases, J shed 12 bases, and the junction held 8 bases outside the gene matches. This CDR3 spans 15 amino acids. The DNA of the CDR3 is TGTGCCAGCAGTGACGTACTAGCGGGGGGCTCCCCGCAGTTCTTC. This codes for CASSDVLAGGSPQFF.

The rearrangement uses TRBV19 and TRBJ2-7, with a possible D match to TRBD2 (5 bases). The germline V gene encodes CDR1 LNHDA and CDR2 SQIVND (reference sequence). The V gene lost 3 bases and the J gene lost 6 bases, with 12 bases spanning the gap. This CDR3 is 13 amino acids long. The CDR3 region is CASSMVTNSEQYF. The CDR3, as DNA: TGTGCCAGTAGTATGGTGACTAACAGCGAGCAGTACTTC. Combining the CDR3 with reference TRBV19 and TRBJ2-7 gives the whole variable domain DGGITQSPKYLFRKEGQNVTLSCEQNLNHDAMYWYRQDPGQGLRLIYYSQIVNDFQKGDIAEGYSVSREKKESFPLTVTSAQKNPTAFYLCASSMVTNSEQYFGPGTRLTVT.

This clone was counted a single time. CDR3: CATSEAQGPQHF. CDR3 DNA sequence: TGTGCCACCAGTGAGGCCCAGGGGCCCCAGCATTTT. The chain combines TRBV24-1 with TRBJ1-5; D might be TRBD1 (5 bases). The CDR3 is 12 amino acids. Trimming cost V 4 bases and J 9 bases, with 9 bases left between them. Germline V lookup: CDR1 KGHDR, CDR2 SFDVKD.

V and J are TRBV6-1 and TRBJ1-6; D not resolved. V was clipped by 3 bases and J by 7 bases, with 19 bases between them. CDR3 length equals 17 residues. The germline gives CDR1 MNHNS, CDR2 SASEGT. The DNA of the CDR3 is TGTGCCAGCAGTGACGCAGCGGGAACGAGGACGAATTCACCCCTCCACTTT. Translation gives CASSDAAGTRTNSPLHF.

The gene calls are TRBV2 and TRBJ1-1, with unresolved D. V was pared by 3 bases and J by 7 bases, with 6 bases between. Germline values: CDR1 SNHLY, CDR2 FYNNEI. The CDR3 sequence is 11 residues long. The CDR3 sequence: CASSELFEAFF. The CDR3, as DNA: TGTGCCAGCAGTGAGTTATTTGAAGCTTTCTTT.

This sequence joins TRBV5-1 and TRBJ2-7; the D gene is possibly TRBD2 (7 bases). Germline-derived CDR1 and CDR2 are SGHRS and YFSETQ. This CDR3 has 14 amino acids. The V end was cut by 4 bases, the J end by 2 bases, with 13 bases between. The CDR3 DNA sequence: TGCGCCAGCAGCGGTGGGGGGGGCACCTACGAGCAGTACTTC. Translation gives CASSGGGGTYEQYF. The full variable domain, in which reference TRBV5-1 and TRBJ2-7 provide the parts outside the CDR3, is KAGVTQTPRYLIKTRGQQVTLSCSPISGHRSVSWYQQTPGQGLQFLFEYFSETQRNKGNFPGRFSGRQFSNSRSEMNVSTLELGDSALYLCASSGGGGTYEQYFGPGTRLTVT.

V and J are TRBV2 and TRBJ1-1; 7 nucleotides match TRBD1. Germline V gene sequence: CDR1 SNHLY, CDR2 FYNNEI. V gave up 6 bases and J gave up 3 bases; unmatched junction bases: 4. There are 13 residues in the CDR3. The CDR3 DNA reads as TGTGCCAGCAGACAGGGGCCCTACACTGAAGCTTTCTTT. Translating gives CASRQGPYTEAFF.

The rearrangement links TRBV7-2 to TRBJ2-3; maybe TRBD2 (5 bases). The V and J ends lost 2 bases and 0 bases respectively, with 12 bases between them. CDR1 is SGHTA, CDR2 FQGNSA, per germline. The CDR3 loop spans 16 amino acids. The CDR3 spells CASSLRRWTSTDTQYF. The CDR3, as DNA: TGTGCCAGCAGCTTACGGCGCTGGACTAGCACAGATACGCAGTATTTT.

In this sample, this clone turned up once. The chain couples TRBV24-1 to TRBJ2-5, with a possible D match to TRBD2 (5 bases). Germline assignment: CDR1 KGHDR and CDR2 SFDVKD. This CDR3 contains 16 residues. With 4 bases removed from V and 0 bases from J, the gap between germline ends came to 14 bases. The CDR3 loop is CATSETRTGNQETQYF. CDR3 coding DNA: TGTGCCACCAGTGAAACCCGGACGGGGAACCAAGAGACCCAGTACTTC.

CDR3 sequence (DNA): TGTGCCAGCAGTTGGGACAGGGGGCTGCGAAGTTCACCCCTCCACTTT. As protein: CASSWDRGLRSSPLHF. V and J are TRBV6-5 and TRBJ1-6, with 12 bases aligning to TRBD1. Germline V gene lookup returns CDR1 MNHEY and CDR2 SVGAGI. The CDR3 contains 16 residues. J lost 9 bases, V lost 4 bases, and 7 bases had no gene match.

The chain carries TRBV6-6 and TRBJ2-3; TRBD1 matches at 8 bases. The germline V gene has CDR1 MNHNY and CDR2 SVGAGI (reference sequence). V trimming: 6 bases; J trimming: 3 bases; junction bases outside the gene matches: 8. The CDR3 spans 15 residues. The DNA of the CDR3 is TGTGCCAGCAGACGCAGACAGGGGAGGACAGATACGCAGTATTTT. Protein: CASRRRQGRTDTQYF.

The rearrangement joins TRBV28 to TRBJ1-2; 7 bases line up with TRBD1. With V trimmed by 1 base and J by 8 bases, 13 bases remained unmatched. CDR1 MDHEN and CDR2 SYDVKM come from the germline V gene. The CDR3 covers 16 residues. CDR3: CASSLLQGTGPGGYTF. The CDR3 DNA follows: TGTGCCAGCAGTTTATTACAGGGGACCGGGCCGGGGGGCTACACCTTC.

J is TRBJ1-4 and V is TRBV4-1, with 8 bases lining up with TRBD1. J gave up 8 bases and V 3 bases, and 8 bases lay outside the gene matches. Per the germline V gene, CDR1 is MGHRA and CDR2 is YSYEKL. This CDR3 comprises 15 residues. In DNA, the CDR3 is TGCGCCAGCAGCCACGAAGGACAGGGCAGCGAAAAACTGTTTTTT. It translates to CASSHEGQGSEKLFF.

The chain employs TRBV29-1 and TRBJ1-1; D is ambiguous. The CDR3 loop spans 14 amino acids. Trimming removed 0 bases from V and 3 bases from J, with 11 bases in between. Germline CDR1 is SQVTM and CDR2 is ANQGSEA. The CDR3 protein is CSVEDWESDTEAFF. The DNA for the CDR3 is TGCAGCGTTGAAGACTGGGAGTCGGACACTGAAGCTTTCTTT.

The chain is built from TRBV18 and TRBJ1-1; possibly TRBD1 for D (5 bases). Germline CDR1 KGHSH, CDR2 LQKENI. The CDR3 spans 13 residues. Deletions cut 6 bases from V and 1 base from J, with 9 bases between. This chain's CDR3 is CASSGGTNTEAFF. The CDR3 nucleotides are TGTGCCAGCTCGGGGGGGACGAACACTGAAGCTTTCTTT. The variable domain in full, with the rest retrieved from reference TRBV18 and TRBJ1-1, is NAGVMQNPRHLVRRRGQEARLRCSPMKGHSHVYWYRQLPEEGLKFMVYLQKENIIDESGMPKERFSAEFPKEGPSILRIQQVVRGDSAAYFCASSGGTNTEAFFGQGTRLTVV.

The J gene is TRBJ1-2, the V gene TRBV4-1; D is possibly TRBD1 (6 bases). V was trimmed by 0 bases and J by 4 bases, leaving 12 bases between them. The germline CDR1 and CDR2 sequences are MGHRA and YSYEKL. The CDR3 is 15 amino acids. The CDR3 spells CASSQDPGAPYGYTF. In DNA form, the CDR3 reads TGCGCCAGCAGCCAAGACCCAGGGGCCCCCTATGGCTACACCTTC.

The chain links TRBV19 to TRBJ1-5, with a possible D match to TRBD1 (5 bases). Germline CDR1 reads LNHDA; CDR2 reads SQIVND (reference sequence). There are 14 residues in the CDR3. V was pared by 5 bases and J by 4 bases, with 12 bases between. The CDR3 region has the DNA TGTGCCAGTAGTCTGGCGGGGGGGAATCAGCCCCAGCATTTT. It yields the protein CASSLAGGNQPQHF.

The chain joins TRBV7-8 to TRBJ1-1, with D possibly TRBD1 on 6 matching bases. The CDR3 is 13 amino acids. Germline V gene data show CDR1 as SGHVS and CDR2 as FQNEAQ. Trimming cost V 7 bases and J 1 base, with 10 bases left between them. CDR3 nucleotide sequence: TGTGCCAGCAAGGGGGGGCAGAACACTGAAGCTTTCTTT. It yields the protein CASKGGQNTEAFF.

The V call is TRBV18, the J call TRBJ2-7, with 8 bases matching TRBD1. The trim removed 6 bases at V and 6 bases at J, leaving 4 bases unmatched. Germline V gene sequence: CDR1 KGHSH, CDR2 LQKENI. CDR3 length equals 12 residues. CDR3 residues: CASSWTGPEQYF. The DNA of the CDR3 is TGTGCCAGCTCGTGGACAGGGCCCGAGCAGTACTTC.

The chain joins TRBV30 to TRBJ1-3; D is uncertain. The germline V and J ends were trimmed by 2 bases and 0 bases, with 8 bases remaining between them. CDR1 and CDR2 from the germline V gene are GTSNPN and SVGIG (reference sequence). The CDR3 spans 14 residues. The CDR3 spells CAWSLGASGNTIYF. DNA of the CDR3: TGTGCCTGGAGTCTCGGAGCCTCTGGAAACACCATATATTTT.

The J gene is TRBJ1-1, the V gene TRBV6-5, with TRBD1 matching over 10 bases. Germline V gene lookup returns CDR1 MNHEY and CDR2 SVGAGI. The CDR3 consists of 14 residues. With V trimmed by 2 bases and J by 7 bases, 4 bases remained unmatched. The CDR3 spells CASSYDRGQGEAFF. As DNA, the CDR3 is TGTGCCAGCAGTTACGACAGGGGGCAAGGTGAAGCTTTCTTT.

Points on this clone: The sample contains more than one DNA sequence encoding this CDR3. This sequence joins TRBV18 and TRBJ1-4; D is undetermined. V was pared by 4 bases and J by 4 bases, with 7 bases between. CDR1 KGHSH and CDR2 LQKENI come from the germline V gene. The length of the CDR3 is 13 residues. CDR3 sequence: CASSRDNNEKLFF. The CDR3 DNA is TGTGCCAGCTCACGAGACAATAATGAAAAACTGTTTTTT. Looking up the rest from reference TRBV18 and TRBJ1-4 gives the full variable domain: NAGVMQNPRHLVRRRGQEARLRCSPMKGHSHVYWYRQLPEEGLKFMVYLQKENIIDESGMPKERFSAEFPKEGPSILRIQQVVRGDSAAYFCASSRDNNEKLFFGSGTQLSVL.